The rows below give T cell receptor beta chains drawn from one sample of a study of CD8+ T cells in alopecia areata. TCRdb's copy holds only in-frame clones and misses some; the assay was immunoSEQ multiplex PCR. The table has 150,000 or so clones, 87% seen once; the top ten hold roughly 15%. The sample in question was CD8+ T cells sorted from blood, obtained at week 0. All receptors derive from a human donor with alopecia areata. The CDR3 runs from the conserved cysteine through the conserved F or W. The D gene is left open where the match is weak. The size of a clone is reported for some rows only, either as once, few or many, or as a class for expanded clones.

J,size,D,V,DNA,CDR3
TRBJ2-7,NA,NA,TRBV7-9,TGTGCCAGCAGCTCGCAGGGGATCAGCCACGAGCAGTACTTC,CASSSQGISHEQYF
TRBJ2-7,few,NA,TRBV11-2,TGTGCCAGCAGCCTAGACAGCTCCTACGAGCAGTACTTC,CASSLDSSYEQYF
TRBJ2-3,NA,NA,TRBV4-1,TGCGCCAGCAGTGCAGGCGGCGCTGGCACAGATACGCAGTATTTT,CASSAGGAGTDTQYF
TRBJ2-1,NA,TRBD1,TRBV4-1,TGCGCCAGCAGCCAATCCCCGGGACAGGAGTACAATGAGCAGTTCTTC,CASSQSPGQEYNEQFF
TRBJ1-5,NA,TRBD1,TRBV6-1,TGTGCCAGCAGTGAGGCAGGGGGCTGGAATCAGCCCCAGCATTTT,CASSEAGGWNQPQHF
TRBJ1-1,NA,NA,TRBV6-6,TGTGCCAGCAGCCCACAGGTTACTGAAGCTTTCTTT,CASSPQVTEAFF
TRBJ2-1,NA,TRBD1,TRBV2,TGTGCCAGCTCGACAGGGGAGGATGAGCAGTTCTTC,CASSTGEDEQFF
TRBJ1-3,NA,NA,TRBV30,TGTGCCTGGAGTGAAGGGAGCTCTGGAAACACCATATATTTT,CAWSEGSSGNTIYF
TRBJ2-7,NA,NA,TRBV27,TGTGCCAGCAGTCACGGGCCCAGCTCCTACGAGCAGTACTTC,CASSHGPSSYEQYF
TRBJ2-3,NA,NA,TRBV9,TGTGCCAGCAGCCCTAACGGGGGTCTCAGAGATACGCAGTATTTT,CASSPNGGLRDTQYF
TRBJ2-1,NA,TRBD1,TRBV6-1,TGTGCCAGCAGTGCCAGTCACGGGACAGGTAGTGGGATTGAGCAGTTCTTC,CASSASHGTGSGIEQFF
TRBJ2-3,NA,TRBD1,TRBV7-8,TGTGCCAGCAGACCGACAGGGGGGGGATTGGATACGCAGTATTTT,CASRPTGGGLDTQYF
TRBJ2-1,NA,NA,TRBV2,TGTGCCAGCAGCATCCGGACCGACCGTCCGGGCAATGAGCAGTTCTTC,CASSIRTDRPGNEQFF
TRBJ1-1,NA,NA,TRBV10-2,TGCGCCAGCACCCTGACAGTGAACACTGAAGCTTTCTTT,CASTLTVNTEAFF
TRBJ2-7,once,NA,TRBV27,TGTGCCAGCAGTTTATCCCGGGGTTTGGGCTACGAGCAGTACTTC,CASSLSRGLGYEQYF
TRBJ2-7,NA,NA,TRBV7-8,TGTGCCAGCAGCTATCTTGTGGGGGAGGCCTCCTACGAGCAGTACTTC,CASSYLVGEASYEQYF
TRBJ2-1,NA,TRBD2,TRBV27,TGTGCCAGCAGTTCGGGACTAGCGGGAGGGCCCGAGTTCTTC,CASSSGLAGGPEFF
TRBJ2-3,NA,TRBD2,TRBV27,TGTGCCAGCAGTTTATCAGCGGGAGGGAGCACAGATACGCAGTATTTT,CASSLSAGGSTDTQYF
TRBJ2-1,NA,NA,TRBV18,TGTGCCAGCTCACCCAACAGGCCCCAACAACATGAGCAGTTCTTC,CASSPNRPQQHEQFF
TRBJ2-3,NA,TRBD2,TRBV7-9,TGTGCCAGCAGCCAAAGACTAGCGGGGAGCACAGATACGCAGTATTTT,CASSQRLAGSTDTQYF
TRBJ2-5,NA,TRBD1,TRBV5-1,TGCGCCAGCAGCTCAGGACAGGGACAAGAGACCCAGTACTTC,CASSSGQGQETQYF
TRBJ2-1,NA,TRBD1,TRBV7-8,TGTGCCAGCAGCTTATGGGACAGCGTAGACAATGAGCAGTTCTTC,CASSLWDSVDNEQFF
TRBJ2-7,NA,NA,TRBV6-5,TGTGCCAGCAGTTCAGACCGGGACTTCTCCTACGAGCAGTACTTC,CASSSDRDFSYEQYF
TRBJ2-5,once,TRBD2,TRBV7-9,TGTGCCAGCAGCTTGGGGACTAGAGGTGACGAGGCGTACTTC,CASSLGTRGDEAYF
TRBJ2-3,NA,NA,TRBV6-1,TGTGCCTCCCGAACAGATACGCAGTATTTT,CASRTDTQYF
TRBJ2-3,NA,TRBD2,TRBV9,TGTGCCAGCAGCGTAGATACTAGCGCAACAGATACGCAGTATTTT,CASSVDTSATDTQYF
TRBJ1-5,once,NA,TRBV19,TGTGCCAGTAGCCAGGGTCCCTTGGGTCAGCCCCAGCATTTT,CASSQGPLGQPQHF
TRBJ2-7,NA,NA,TRBV4-1,TGCGCCAGCAGCCTGGCGGAGCACTACGAGCAGTACTTC,CASSLAEHYEQYF
TRBJ1-3,NA,TRBD1,TRBV2,TGTGCCAGCAGTACTTATCCACAGGGGGCCGCCGCTGGAAACACCATATATTTT,CASSTYPQGAAAGNTIYF
TRBJ2-1,NA,NA,TRBV10-3,TGTGCCATCAGTGAGGCGGATTCCTACAATGAGCAGTTCTTC,CAISEADSYNEQFF
TRBJ2-3,NA,NA,TRBV9,TGTGCCAGCAGCGCTAGCACAGATACGCAGTATTTT,CASSASTDTQYF
TRBJ2-3,NA,NA,TRBV11-2,TGTGCCAGCAGCTTAGAACCAGATACGCAGTATTTT,CASSLEPDTQYF